One sample yielded the 8 T cell receptor beta chains listed below, sequenced in a study of T cells in Graves' hyperthyroidism and ophthalmopathy. Researchers took RNA transcripts and amplified the TCR beta CDR3 regions from them. A first-round RT-PCR of the TCR CDR3 used the HTBI primer set. Using its own MiXCR run on the multiplex PCR reads, TCRdb lists one record per CDR3 protein. The sample consists of 350,000 to 400,000 distinct CDR3 sequences, more than 12% of them appearing once. Material: blood. The receptors originated from a woman under 40 with Graves' hyperthyroidism.

This clonotype was counted ten times or more. The V call is TRBV3-1, the J call TRBJ1-1, with D unclear. The CDR3 is made up of 14 amino acids. V was trimmed by 0 bases and J by 6 bases, leaving 11 bases between them. The germline V gene encodes CDR1 LGHDT and CDR2 YNNKEL (reference sequence). The CDR3 loop reads CASSQDRGRAEAFF. The CDR3 bases are TGTGCCAGCAGCCAAGATCGAGGGAGGGCTGAAGCTTTCTTT.

This clonotype showed up many times. This chain connects TRBV7-2 to TRBJ2-2; tentatively, D is TRBD1 (6 bases). The CDR3 has 13 residues. The V gene's germline CDR1 is SGHTA and CDR2 FQGNSA. Trimming pared 4 bases from V and 12 bases from J, leaving 15 bases between. CDR3 protein: CASSWKDRSQLFF. The CDR3 DNA follows: TGTGCCAGCAGCTGGAAAGACAGGTCCCAGCTGTTTTTT.

Turning to this clonotype: A junction boundary mismatches the germline segment, possibly from a read error. The gene calls are TRBV5-1 and TRBJ2-2; 9 positions match TRBD1. The CDR3 extends over 18 amino acids. Looked up from germline, CDR1 is SGHRS and CDR2 is YFSETQ. For the CDR3, the DNA is TGCACCAGCAGCTCAGGGACAGGGTTGGCGAAGAACACCGGGGAGCTGTTTTTT. Translated, it gives CTSSSGTGLAKNTGELFF.

This clonotype was picked up a small number of times. The rearrangement joins TRBV10-2 to TRBJ2-3; D is perhaps TRBD2 (6 bases). There are 17 residues in the CDR3. Trimming stripped 10 bases from V and 0 bases from J, with 23 bases between. Germline V gene lookup returns CDR1 WSHSY and CDR2 SAAADI. CDR3 DNA sequence: TGCGCCACCGGGGAGGATAGGCGGGACTCAAGCACAGATACGCAGTATTTT. Amino acids: CATGEDRRDSSTDTQYF.

This clonotype was counted many times. V is TRBV28 and J is TRBJ2-7; 11 bases fit TRBD2. The V gene's germline CDR1 is MDHEN and CDR2 SYDVKM. The CDR3 is 12 residues long. After removal of 9 bases from V and 6 bases from J, the junction contained 4 bases not matched to a gene. The CDR3 coding sequence is TGTGCCAGTACTAGCGGGAGAGGCGAGCAGTACTTC. It is translated as CASTSGRGEQYF. Together with reference TRBV28 and TRBJ2-7, the CDR3 gives the full variable domain: DVKVTQSSRYLVKRTGEKVFLECVQDMDHENMFWYRQDPGLGLRLIYFSYDVKMKEKGDIPEGYSVSREKKERFSLILESASTNQTSMYLCASTSGRGEQYFGPGTRLTVT.

This clonotype was found many times. This chain uses TRBV30 with TRBJ2-1; 7 positions agree with TRBD2. V dropped 0 bases and J dropped 2; count of bases not matched to a gene: 4. CDR3 length: 15 residues. CDR1 GTSNPN and CDR2 SVGIG come from the germline V gene (reference sequence). The CDR3 bases are TGTGCCTGGAGTGTAGGGCTAGCGGCCTACAATGAGCAGTTCTTC. Its protein is CAWSVGLAAYNEQFF.

This clonotype was seen at least ten times. The rearrangement links TRBV29-1 to TRBJ2-7; D is undetermined. The ends were cut back, 3 bases at V and 2 bases at J, with 11 bases in the middle. The CDR3 has 13 amino acids. Germline CDR1 and CDR2: SQVTM and ANQGSEA. This chain's CDR3 is CSVDSAETYEQYF. The CDR3 DNA sequence: TGCAGCGTTGATTCCGCGGAGACCTACGAGCAGTACTTC.

The V gene is TRBV20-1, the J gene TRBJ2-5; TRBD2 matches at 10 bases. Germline V gene sequence: CDR1 DFQATT, CDR2 SNEGSKA (reference sequence). V lost 6 bases and J lost 3; bases outside the gene matches: 10. This CDR3 has 15 residues. The CDR3 nucleotides are TGCAGTGCCGGACTGAGAGCGGGAGGGAAAGAGACCCAGTACTTC. Protein: CSAGLRAGGKETQYF.